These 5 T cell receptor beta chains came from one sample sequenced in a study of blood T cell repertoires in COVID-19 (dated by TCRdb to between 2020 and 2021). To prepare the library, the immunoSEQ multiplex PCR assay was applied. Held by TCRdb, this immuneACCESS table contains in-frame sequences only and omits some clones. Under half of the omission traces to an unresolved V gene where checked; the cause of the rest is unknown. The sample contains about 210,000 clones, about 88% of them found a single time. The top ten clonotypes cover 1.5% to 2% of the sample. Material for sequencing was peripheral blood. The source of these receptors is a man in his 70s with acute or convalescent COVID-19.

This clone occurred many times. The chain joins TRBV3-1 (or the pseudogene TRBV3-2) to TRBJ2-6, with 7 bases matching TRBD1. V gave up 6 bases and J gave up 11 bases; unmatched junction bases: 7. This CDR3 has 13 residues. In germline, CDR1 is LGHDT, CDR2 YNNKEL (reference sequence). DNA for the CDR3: TGTGCCAGCAGAAGGGACAGCGCCTACGTCCTGACTTTC. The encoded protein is CASRRDSAYVLTF.

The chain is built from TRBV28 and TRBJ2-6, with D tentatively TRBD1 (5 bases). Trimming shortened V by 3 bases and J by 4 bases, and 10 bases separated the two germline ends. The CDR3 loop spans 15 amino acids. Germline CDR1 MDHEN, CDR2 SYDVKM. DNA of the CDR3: TGTGCCAGCAGTTTGACAGTTGGAGGGGCCAACGTCCTGACTTTC. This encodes CASSLTVGGANVLTF. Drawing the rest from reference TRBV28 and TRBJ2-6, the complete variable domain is DVKVTQSSRYLVKRTGEKVFLECVQDMDHENMFWYRQDPGLGLRLIYFSYDVKMKEKGDIPEGYSVSREKKERFSLILESASTNQTSMYLCASSLTVGGANVLTFGAGSRLTVL.

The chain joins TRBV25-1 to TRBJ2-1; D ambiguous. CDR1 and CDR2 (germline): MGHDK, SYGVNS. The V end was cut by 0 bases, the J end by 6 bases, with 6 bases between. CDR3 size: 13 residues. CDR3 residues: CASSEYNFNEQFF. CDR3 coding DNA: TGTGCCAGCAGTGAATATAATTTCAATGAGCAGTTCTTC.

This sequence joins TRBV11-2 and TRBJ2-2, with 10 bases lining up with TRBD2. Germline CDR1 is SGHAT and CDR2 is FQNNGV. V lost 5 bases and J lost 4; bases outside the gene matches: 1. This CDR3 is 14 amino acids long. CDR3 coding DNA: TGTGCCAGCAGCCGACTAGCGGGCACCGGGGAGCTGTTTTTT. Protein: CASSRLAGTGELFF.

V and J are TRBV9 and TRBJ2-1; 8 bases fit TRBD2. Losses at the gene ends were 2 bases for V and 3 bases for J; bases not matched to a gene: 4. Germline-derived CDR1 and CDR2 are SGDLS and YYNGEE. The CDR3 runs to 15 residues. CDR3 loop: CASSVTSGYYNEQFF. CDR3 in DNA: TGTGCCAGCAGCGTTACTAGCGGTTACTACAATGAGCAGTTCTTC. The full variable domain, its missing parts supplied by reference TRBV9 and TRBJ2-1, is DSGVTQTPKHLITATGQRVTLRCSPRSGDLSVYWYQQSLDQGLQFLIQYYNGEERAKGNILERFSAQQFPDLHSELNLSSLELGDSALYFCASSVTSGYYNEQFFGPGTRLTVL.